Listed here is a single T cell receptor (beta chain). No cognate antigen has been identified for it. The input lacks base qualities; no much larger clone sits a single base away. The time point label, as the study defines it: about 28 days (+/-7) after the second vaccine dose. AZD1222 recipients with second doses at about 4 weeks or about 12 weeks were pooled, because spike-specific TCR depth and breadth did not differ between schedules. Vaccinee samples came from UK trials COV001 and COV002, including a single-blind randomized controlled phase 2/3 trial of AZD1222 (ChAdOx1 nCoV-19) in healthy adults. For TCRbeta chain sequencing, PBMC samples from trial participants were taken at day 0 and at day 28 after the second dose. The CDR3 regions of human TCRbeta chains were subjected to immunosequencing. Per the source publication's procedure: TCRs in the repertoires were compared against a reference library of SARS-CoV-2-specific TCRs that had been generated with the MIRA antigen-specificity platform. Breadth meant the fraction of unique TCRs that were SARS-CoV-2-associated, whereas depth meant the fraction of total T cells that were SARS-CoV-2-associated. Using the MIRA data, each spike-specific TCR was mapped to the spike region that the TCR reacts to and placed in a CD4 or CD8 class. Log10-transformed breadth and depth values were compared by one-way ANOVA with Sidak's multiple comparisons tests. TCRdb holds this immuneACCESS table with in-frame rearrangements only. Some clones are missing; in checked studies, unresolved V genes explain under half, and the rest has no known cause. For V, J and clone size, that table is used; D and trimming come from the DNA. The sample has 150,000 to 200,000 clones on record, about 91% of them singletons. Under 1.5% of the sample goes to the ten largest clones.

The data derive from a study of T cell responses to AZD1222 COVID-19 vaccine (dated by TCRdb to the early 2020s). For context, the study as a whole: TCR sequencing covered roughly 230 trial participants: around 210 given two doses of AZD1222 and 26 given two doses of MenACWY control vaccine. Trial participants were enrolled by age into 18-55, 56-69 and 70-plus year subgroups, with approximately 160, 26 and 62 TCR-sequenced participants respectively. Points the paper makes about the study in general: The 56-69-year group was small, and its depth increase did not reach significance, likely because of low power. Only 5 to 7 AZD1222 recipients were SARS-CoV-2 seropositive at baseline, limiting conclusions about previously exposed vaccinees. After two AZD1222 doses, spike-specific TCR breadth and depth were significantly higher than at day 0 and than in MenACWY recipients. Reportedly, close to half of the unique spike-specific TCRs recognized epitopes lying outside the regions that are mutated in the B.1.351 and B.1.1.7 variants. The whole spike protein was spanned by vaccine-associated CD4 TCRs, and dominant responses were seen in regions 160-218 and 743-854. Participants were mostly white British, with more females than males. The authors suggested clonal diversity may have been underestimated. Because no day 14 peak-response samples were available, the repertoires could be characterized only after the peak T cell response.

The germline V gene (reference sequence) yields MNHEY for CDR1 and SMNVEV for CDR2. From V the trimming removes 3 bases and from J it removes 5 bases, while the gene matches leave 11 bases of the junction unaccounted for. The cysteine opens and the phenylalanine closes a CDR3 of 16 amino acids. Only the CDR3 portion is preserved as DNA: 48 bases, with reading frame beginning at the first base. The specimen comprised peripheral blood, sampled 28 days after the second AZD1222 dose. This TCR came from an adult who received the AZD1222 COVID-19 vaccine. Recombination linked TRBV27 to TRBJ2-5; 8 bases in the junction line up with TRBD1. The DNA sequence is TGTGCCAGCAGTTTTCCAGGGGGCCCCCCGGGGGAGACCCAGTACTTC. This gives the protein CASSFPGGPPGETQYF.